What follows describes a single T cell receptor (beta chain). In its sample, this clonotype was seen a few times. Its antigen specificity is not known. Per-base qualities were not stored, and no clone one base away is much larger. As encoded in the germline V gene, CDR1 is LGHNA while CDR2 is YSLEER. V and J lose 2 bases and 3 bases, and a span of 20 bases separates them. The CDR3 measures 19 amino acids from cysteine to phenylalanine. The CDR3 DNA has 57 bases and is translated from base 1. The treatment or condition tag for this specimen amounts to: live attenuated yellow fever vaccine strain. PBMCs were isolated from peripheral blood using a standard Ficoll-Paque protocol. Dynabeads CD4 and CD8 positive selection kits were used to isolate the CD4 and CD8 T-cell fractions. TriZol was used to extract RNA from bulk PBMCs, CD4 and CD8 fractions, and dextramer-positive and dextramer-negative fractions.

This record belongs to a study of T cells after yellow fever vaccination (dated 2019 in TCRdb). Context from the whole study: Libraries from fractions with low cell numbers were prepared with the SMART-Seq v4 Ultra Low Input RNA kit. To follow T-cell clones before and after both primary and booster YFV17D yellow fever vaccination, bulk TCR alpha and beta repertoires underwent longitudinal sequencing. The cohort comprised two healthy male donors, one aged 18 to 29 and one aged 30 to 40 years. Blood was collected at multiple timepoints before and after primary and secondary immunization, and bulk PBMC replicates and cell subsets were isolated.

TCR cDNA was made using 5'RACE template switching, a step that added a universal primer site and unique molecular identifiers. Priming for cDNA synthesis came from both the TCR alpha and TCR beta constant segments. Library amplification involved two PCR steps, and the second step added sample barcodes and sequencing adapters. Libraries were sequenced on Illumina HiSeq 2500 (2x100 bp) or NovaSeq (2x150 bp). On the study's bioinformatics: MIGEC handled demultiplexing of reads and collapsing into UMI consensus sequences, while MiXCR performed V(D)J alignment. Using edgeR on replicate PBMC samples, clonotypes were called vaccine-responding if FDR was below 0.01 and the log2 fold change was above 5 up to day 15. CD4 or CD8 identity was assigned to each bulk clonotype according to whether the clonotype was present at higher abundance in the sequenced CD4 repertoire or the sequenced CD8 repertoire. The public reads were run again by TCRdb, first through fastp at Q25 and then through MiXCR, and only productive beta chains were kept. One record per CDR3 amino acid sequence lists the most common genes and DNA. What appears here as the V and J calls and clone size reflects TCRdb's work, not the paper's. The sample profile shows over 45,000 distinct CDR3 sequences; more than 5.5% of them were found once. About 40% of the sample is taken by the ten largest.

Paper-wide results and their limitations: Compared with the primary T-cell response, the secondary T-cell response was faster but weaker, reaching its peak on day 5 rather than on day 15. The study included only two donors, which limits how far the findings can be generalized. FACS-sorted repertoires could contain abundant contaminating clonotypes from the bulk population, so computational filtering was required. A small share of clonotypes occurred in both CD4 and CD8 compartments, likely arising from convergent recombination. Most clones expanded after primary vaccination were re-detected after the booster (around 96% of CD4 and 88% of CD8), suggesting broad memory maintenance.

This TCR came from a man in his late teens or twenties who received the YFV17D yellow fever vaccine. The sequence is built from TRBV4-3 and TRBJ2-6, with the D assignment possibly TRBD1 or TRBD2, given 5 matching bases for each. Material: CD8+ T cells sorted from PBMCs, obtained on the day of the first yellow fever vaccination. The DNA sequence follows: TGCGCCAGCAGCCAACCCCGGGACCTCCCAATCGGTGGGGCCAACGTCCTGACTTTC. Its translation reads: CASSQPRDLPIGGANVLTF.